Presented here are 28 T cell receptor beta chains from one specimen sequenced in a study of control samples from healthy donors and cancer patients. Here immunoSEQ multiplex PCR was the method, and the copy in TCRdb shows in-frame clones only, minus some. Of around 130,000 clones listed, around nine tenths are singletons. The sequenced sample was blood. Source of these receptors: a man aged 25 to 40 in good health.

This rearrangement joins TRBV30 to TRBJ2-5, with TRBD1 matching over 7 bases. The CDR3 consists of 16 residues. The V segment lost 3 bases and the J segment 1 base; nucleotides outside the gene matches: 11. From germline, CDR1 is GTSNPN and CDR2 SVGIG (reference sequence). The CDR3 coding sequence is TGTGCCTGGAGCGGGGACGGGACAGCCCTCCAAGAGACCCAGTACTTC. It is translated as CAWSGDGTALQETQYF.

The chain joins TRBV5-1 to TRBJ2-3; weak D call: TRBD1 (5 bases). Germline lookup yields CDR1 SGHRS and CDR2 YFSETQ. Trimming cost V 0 bases and J 3 bases, with 8 bases left between them. CDR3 length: 14 amino acids. The CDR3 is CASSLDQGTDTQYF. As DNA, the CDR3 is TGCGCCAGCAGCTTGGATCAGGGAACAGATACGCAGTATTTT.

A few counts support this clone. The chain uses TRBV18 and TRBJ1-3, with D unresolved. Germline CDR1 is KGHSH and CDR2 is LQKENI. The CDR3 sequence is 14 residues long. Between the trimmed V and J ends, which lost 5 bases and 0 bases, there was a span of 8 bases. Here the CDR3 reads CASSSYVSGNTIYF. DNA of the CDR3: TGTGCCAGCTCATCCTATGTCTCTGGAAACACCATATATTTT.

The rearrangement links TRBV6-5 to TRBJ1-2; D possibly corresponds to TRBD1 (5 bases). Germline V gene lookup returns CDR1 MNHEY and CDR2 SVGAGI. The CDR3 is 13 residues long. Between the trimmed V and J ends, which lost 3 bases and 4 bases, there was a span of 9 bases. The CDR3 loop reads CASSYSGTYGYTF. In DNA form, the CDR3 reads TGTGCCAGCAGTTATTCCGGGACCTATGGCTACACCTTC.

The rearrangement links TRBV21-1 to TRBJ1-1; TRBD1, the D gene given by the table, was not confirmed from the DNA. TRBV21-1 is a pseudogene segment. This CDR3 has 15 amino acids. CDR3 sequence (DNA): TGTGCCAGCAGCAAAAAACAGGTAATGAACACTGAAGCTTTCTTT. Its protein is CASSKKQVMNTEAFF.

This chain joins TRBV2 and TRBJ1-4, with a tentative D call TRBD1 (5 bases). The V gene's germline CDR1 is SNHLY and CDR2 FYNNEI. The V gene lost 6 bases and the J gene lost 7 bases, with 15 bases spanning the gap. This CDR3 is built from 14 residues. The CDR3 nucleotides read TGTGCCAGCAGGTGGCAGGGAGACGGTGAAAAACTGTTTTTT. It translates to CASRWQGDGEKLFF.

The chain has TRBV5-4 and TRBJ2-1, with TRBD2 matching 9 bases. The CDR3 length is 17 residues. Per the germline V gene, CDR1 is SGHNT and CDR2 is YYREEE (reference sequence). Trimming at V came to 0 bases and at J to 8 bases, leaving 12 bases not matched to a gene. The CDR3 DNA sequence: TGTGCCAGCAGCTTGGCTATAGCGCGGGGGGGCACATATGAGCAGTTCTTC. Protein: CASSLAIARGGTYEQFF. Full variable domain (remainder filled in from reference TRBV5-4 and TRBJ2-1): ETGVTQSPTHLIKTRGQQVTLRCSSQSGHNTVSWYQQALGQGPQFIFQYYREEENGRGNFPPRFSGLQFPNYSSELNVNALELDDSALYLCASSLAIARGGTYEQFFGPGTRLTVL.

This clone was picked up one time. The V call is TRBV5-5, the J call TRBJ1-4; perhaps TRBD1 as D (6 bases). Germline V gene lookup returns CDR1 SGHKS and CDR2 YYEKEE (reference sequence). There are 14 residues in the CDR3. Between the trimmed V and J ends, which lost 7 bases and 4 bases, there was a span of 14 bases. CDR3 loop: CASRTQGINEKLFF. The CDR3 bases are TGTGCCAGCCGGACCCAGGGGATTAATGAAAAACTGTTTTTT.

The V gene is TRBV19, the J gene TRBJ1-3, with no clear D. The CDR3 totals 14 residues. Germline V CDR1 and CDR2: LNHDA, SQIVND (reference sequence). V gave up 3 bases and J gave up 4 bases, with 10 bases separating them. The chain's CDR3 is CASSMYSSGNTIYF. CDR3 in DNA: TGTGCCAGTAGTATGTACTCTTCGGGAAACACCATATATTTT.

J is TRBJ1-1 and V is TRBV19, with D possibly matching TRBD1 (6 bases). V lost 4 bases, J lost 0 bases, and 15 bases lay in between. Germline CDR1 reads LNHDA; CDR2 reads SQIVND (reference sequence). The CDR3 sequence is 16 residues long. CDR3 region: CASSRGAGTMNTEAFF. CDR3 in DNA: TGTGCCAGTAGTAGGGGGGCAGGGACCATGAACACTGAAGCTTTCTTT.

The chain recombines TRBV6-6 with TRBJ1-1; D not certain. The V gene's germline CDR1 is MNHNY and CDR2 SVGAGI (reference sequence). The CDR3 covers 14 residues. Trimming pared 4 bases from V and 0 bases from J, leaving 9 bases between. The chain's CDR3 is CASSSPQLNTEAFF. CDR3 in DNA: TGTGCCAGCAGTTCCCCTCAATTGAACACTGAAGCTTTCTTT.

This clone was observed a single time. The chain couples TRBV7-2 to TRBJ2-5, with D perhaps TRBD1 (6 bases). The CDR3 totals 16 residues. The germline V gene has CDR1 SGHTA and CDR2 FQGNSA. V lost 3 bases to trimming and J lost 2 bases, with 16 bases between them. CDR3 nucleotide sequence: TGTGCCAGCAGCTTGAGTAGTGTCAGGGGACAAGAGACCCAGTACTTC. Its translation: CASSLSSVRGQETQYF.

This clone was seen a handful of times. V gene TRBV18 combines with J gene TRBJ1-2, with TRBD1 matching over 8 bases. Looked up from germline, CDR1 is KGHSH and CDR2 is LQKENI. V gave up 0 bases and J gave up 0 bases; unmatched junction bases: 6. The length of the CDR3 is 17 residues. CDR3 loop: CASSPPGQVDTNYGYTF. CDR3 in DNA: TGTGCCAGCTCACCACCGGGACAGGTTGATACTAACTATGGCTACACCTTC.

This chain connects TRBV5-1 to TRBJ2-5, with 12 nucleotides matching TRBD2. CDR1 is SGHRS, CDR2 YFSETQ, per germline. V lost 4 bases to trimming and J lost 5 bases; unmatched junction nucleotides: 6. The CDR3 is 15 amino acids. Written as DNA, the CDR3 is TGCGCCAGCAGCATACTAGCGGGGGGCGGCGAGACCCAGTACTTC. This sequence encodes CASSILAGGGETQYF.

The chain couples TRBV25-1 to TRBJ2-1; the match to TRBD2 covers 10 bases. Germline V gene sequence: CDR1 MGHDK, CDR2 SYGVNS. This CDR3 has 15 amino acids. Trimming cost V 6 bases and J 4 bases; bases outside gene matches: 6. The CDR3 sequence is CASSRTSGAYNEQFF. The CDR3, as DNA: TGTGCCAGCAGCCGAACTAGCGGGGCGTACAATGAGCAGTTCTTC.

This clone has a handful of counts. The chain is built from TRBV5-4 and TRBJ1-1; D is unclear. This CDR3 region has 13 residues. The V end lost 7 bases, the J end lost 4 bases, and 14 bases lay between the germline ends. Germline CDR1 and CDR2: SGHNT and YYREEE (reference sequence). The chain's CDR3 is CASAKEGLTEAFF. As DNA, the CDR3 is TGTGCCAGCGCCAAAGAGGGCCTCACTGAAGCTTTCTTT.

This clone came up a few times. The chain combines TRBV30 with TRBJ1-2; the D is unclear. CDR1 and CDR2 from the germline V gene are GTSNPN and SVGIG (reference sequence). The CDR3 has 15 residues. V gave up 0 bases and J gave up 4 bases, with 15 bases separating them. As DNA, the CDR3 is TGTGCCTGGAGTGTTTTCGGAACAGCGAGCTATGGCTACACCTTC. Translated: CAWSVFGTASYGYTF.

V and J are TRBV3-1 (or the pseudogene TRBV3-2) and TRBJ2-1, with TRBD2 as a possible D gene (6 bases). The ends were cut back, 5 bases at V and 9 bases at J, with 20 bases in the middle. There are 15 residues in the CDR3. CDR1 and CDR2 (germline): LGHDT, YNNKEL (reference sequence). The CDR3 region is CASSSHRDFDGEQFF. CDR3 nucleotides: TGTGCCAGCAGCTCCCACCGGGACTTTGACGGTGAGCAGTTCTTC.

The rearrangement joins TRBV20-1 to TRBJ1-2, with no clear D. Germline V gene sequence: CDR1 DFQATT, CDR2 SNEGSKA (reference sequence). V lost 3 bases and J lost 5, with 13 bases in between. The CDR3 contains 13 residues. CDR3 bases: TGCAGTGCTAGTTTGCCCGTCGGATATGGCTACACCTTC. Protein: CSASLPVGYGYTF.

The J gene is TRBJ1-1, the V gene TRBV27; D unresolved. CDR1 is MNHEY and CDR2 is SMNVEV in the germline V gene (reference sequence). Deletions cut 4 bases from V and 7 bases from J, with 22 bases between. This CDR3 has 16 residues. The CDR3, as DNA: TGTGCCAGCAGTTCCTACTCGACTGGGCTTTTGAGTGAAGCTTTCTTT. It translates to CASSSYSTGLLSEAFF.

The genes are TRBV7-3 and TRBJ1-5; D ambiguous. Trimming took 0 bases from V and 2 from J, leaving 11 bases between them. Germline loops: CDR1 SGHTA, CDR2 FQGTGA. The CDR3 is 16 amino acids. The CDR3 loop reads CASSLTYPSGNQPQHF. Here the CDR3 DNA reads TGTGCCAGCAGCTTAACGTACCCGTCGGGCAATCAGCCCCAGCATTTT.

The chain couples TRBV18 to TRBJ1-1; D uncertain. CDR1 is KGHSH and CDR2 is LQKENI in the germline V gene. V was cut by 3 bases and J by 0 bases, with 8 bases left in between. This CDR3 has 14 amino acids. The CDR3 region is CASSPGGLNTEAFF. Written as DNA, the CDR3 is TGTGCCAGCTCACCGGGAGGATTGAACACTGAAGCTTTCTTT.

The V call is TRBV24-1, the J call TRBJ2-5; 7 bases match TRBD1. V lost 4 bases, J lost 7 bases, and 14 bases stayed unmatched. This CDR3 comprises 16 residues. Looked up from germline, CDR1 is KGHDR and CDR2 is SFDVKD. DNA of the CDR3: TGTGCCACCAGTGACCCTACGACCGGGACAGTCGGGACCCAGTACTTC. Translation gives CATSDPTTGTVGTQYF.

The chain has TRBV6-5 and TRBJ2-7; TRBD1 matches 9 bases. Germline trimming cut 4 bases from V and 6 bases from J; bases unmatched to any gene: 1. The CDR3 consists of 12 residues. In germline, CDR1 is MNHEY, CDR2 SVGAGI. CDR3 in amino acids: CASSSTGGEQYV. DNA of the CDR3: TGTGCCAGCAGTTCGACAGGGGGCGAGCAGTACGTC.

The chain joins TRBV29-1 to TRBJ1-1; D is unresolved. Germline V gene data show CDR1 as SQVTM and CDR2 as ANQGSEA. The CDR3 has 13 residues. The V end was cut by 3 bases, the J end by 1 base, with 9 bases between. DNA for the CDR3: TGCAGCGTTGACGGGCAGTCGAACACTGAAGCTTTCTTT. Its translation: CSVDGQSNTEAFF.

V gene TRBV18 combines with J gene TRBJ2-2; D could derive from TRBD1 or TRBD2 (5 bases each). Germline V gene lookup returns CDR1 KGHSH and CDR2 LQKENI. The CDR3 spans 16 residues. Trimming took off 0 bases at V and 4 bases at J, with 12 bases between the two ends. The CDR3 DNA reads as TGTGCCAGCTCACCACCTGGGACCAGTGGCACCGGGGAGCTGTTTTTT. It translates to CASSPPGTSGTGELFF.

The CDR3 region is CASRSRDSPYEQYV. The DNA for the CDR3 is TGTGCCAGCAGATCCCGGGACAGCCCCTACGAGCAGTACGTC. The chain carries TRBV27 and TRBJ2-7; 7 nucleotides match TRBD1. V lost 6 bases, J lost 2 bases, and 7 bases stayed unmatched. CDR3 length: 14 amino acids. Germline V gene data show CDR1 as MNHEY and CDR2 as SMNVEV (reference sequence).

The DNA for the CDR3 is TGTGCCAGCAGTCCCAGGACCGGCCACACTGAAGCTTTCTTT. This codes for CASSPRTGHTEAFF. V gene TRBV2 combines with J gene TRBJ1-1; no firm D call. Trimming pared 5 bases from V and 3 bases from J, leaving 13 bases between. This CDR3 contains 14 residues. Germline assignment: CDR1 SNHLY and CDR2 FYNNEI.